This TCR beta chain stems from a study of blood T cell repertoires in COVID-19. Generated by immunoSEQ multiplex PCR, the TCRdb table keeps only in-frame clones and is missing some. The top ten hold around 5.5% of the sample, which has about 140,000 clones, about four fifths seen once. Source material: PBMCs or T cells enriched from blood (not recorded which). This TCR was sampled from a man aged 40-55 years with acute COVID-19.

The CDR3 nucleotides read TGTGCCAGCAGCGACGGAGAAGCTAACTATGGCTACACCTTC. It encodes CASSDGEANYGYTF. V gene TRBV6-5 combines with J gene TRBJ1-2, with no clear D. The V gene's germline CDR1 is MNHEY and CDR2 SVGAGI. The V end lost 6 bases, the J end lost 0 bases, and 11 bases lay between the germline ends. The CDR3 totals 14 residues.